The 17 T cell receptor beta chains given below trace back to one sample, sequenced in a study of cytomegalovirus exposure and HLA in healthy donors. TCRdb's table, derived via immunoSEQ multiplex PCR, lists solely in-frame clones and lacks some. The profile covers 99,000 or so clones, with approximately 90% appearing a single time and 4% to 4.5% taken by the ten largest. The source material was PBMCs. These receptors were collected from a woman between 18 and 29 years old in good health and CMV-seropositive.

The gene calls are TRBV6-5 and TRBJ2-7, with 12 bases aligning to TRBD2. The germline CDR1 and CDR2 sequences are MNHEY and SVGAGI. With 6 bases clipped from V and 4 bases from J, the junction kept 7 bases outside the gene matches. There are 15 residues in the CDR3. The CDR3 DNA reads TGTGCCAGCAGCCTTCGACTAGCGGGGGAGTACGAGCAGTACTTC. This codes for CASSLRLAGEYEQYF.

The CDR3 loop is CASNLGQEATYEQYF. Here the CDR3 DNA reads TGTGCCAGCAACCTGGGACAGGAGGCTACCTACGAGCAGTACTTC. The gene calls are TRBV28 and TRBJ2-7, with 8 positions matching TRBD1. The CDR3 runs to 15 residues. The germline CDR1 and CDR2 sequences are MDHEN and SYDVKM. V gave up 7 bases and J gave up 2 bases; unmatched junction bases: 10. The full variable domain, rest sourced from reference TRBV28 and TRBJ2-7, is DVKVTQSSRYLVKRTGEKVFLECVQDMDHENMFWYRQDPGLGLRLIYFSYDVKMKEKGDIPEGYSVSREKKERFSLILESASTNQTSMYLCASNLGQEATYEQYFGPGTRLTVT.

Details on this clone: An end of the junction differs from the germline gene, which may be a read error. The rearrangement joins TRBV5-5 to TRBJ2-1; TRBD2 aligns across 13 bases. Looked up from germline, CDR1 is SGHKS and CDR2 is YYEKEE (reference sequence). The CDR3 sequence is 15 residues long. The CDR3 DNA sequence: TGTGCCAGCAGTTTGGGACTAGCGGGATTCGATGAGCAGTTCTTC. Protein sequence: CASSLGLAGFDEQFF. Using reference TRBV5-5 and TRBJ2-1 for the parts outside the CDR3, the full variable domain is DAGVTQSPTHLIKTRGQQVTLRCSPISGHKSVSWYQQVLGQGPQFIFQYYEKEERGRGNFPDRFSARQFPNYSSELNVNALLLGDSALYLCASSLGLAGFDEQFFGPGTRLTVL.

The chain carries TRBV30 and TRBJ1-4; possible D gene TRBD1, 6 bases. V was cut by 7 bases and J by 6 bases, with 15 bases left in between. CDR1 is GTSNPN and CDR2 is SVGIG in the germline V gene (reference sequence). The CDR3 totals 13 residues. In DNA form, the CDR3 reads TGTGCCTTACTCGGGGAGGGGGATGAAAAACTGTTTTTT. Its translation: CALLGEGDEKLFF. The whole variable domain, remainder taken from reference TRBV30 and TRBJ1-4, is SQTIHQWPATLVQPVGSPLSLECTVEGTSNPNLYWYRQAAGRGLQLLFYSVGIGQISSEVPQNLSASRPQDRQFILSSKKLLLSDSGFYLCALLGEGDEKLFFGSGTQLSVL.

V usage is TRBV12-5 and J usage is TRBJ1-2, with D uncertain. The germline CDR1 and CDR2 sequences are LGHNT and FRNRAP. Trimming pared 6 bases from V and 4 bases from J, leaving 21 bases between. The length of the CDR3 is 16 residues. The CDR3 reads CASGLNRAARAYGYTF. The CDR3 region has the DNA TGTGCTAGTGGCCTCAATCGGGCCGCGAGGGCCTATGGCTACACCTTC. The whole variable domain, filled in from reference TRBV12-5 and TRBJ1-2, reads DARVTQTPRHKVTEMGQEVTMRCQPILGHNTVFWYRQTMMQGLELLAYFRNRAPLDDSGMPKDRFSAEMPDATLATLKIQPSEPRDSAVYFCASGLNRAARAYGYTFGSGTRLTVV.

The chain employs TRBV27 and TRBJ1-6; possible D gene TRBD1, 6 bases. The CDR3 sequence is 14 residues long. Looked up from germline, CDR1 is MNHEY and CDR2 is SMNVEV (reference sequence). The ends were cut back, 6 bases at V and 5 bases at J, with 11 bases in the middle. The CDR3 spells CASRPGQNNSPLHF. In DNA, the CDR3 is TGTGCCAGCAGGCCGGGACAAAATAATTCACCCCTCCACTTT.

Of note for this clone: One end of the junction fails to match germline, which may point to a read error. The rearrangement links TRBV5-1 to TRBJ1-3, with a possible D match to TRBD1 (5 bases). The CDR3 has 14 residues. In germline, CDR1 is SGHRS, CDR2 YFSETQ. CDR3 nucleotide sequence: TGCGCCAGCAGCTGGGAACAAGGAACGACAGATGGGGATTTT. Amino acid sequence: CASSWEQGTTDGDF.

The chain recombines TRBV27 with TRBJ1-3; D unclear. The V gene lost 2 bases and the J gene lost 0 bases, with 8 bases spanning the gap. The germline CDR1 and CDR2 sequences are MNHEY and SMNVEV (reference sequence). The CDR3 covers 15 residues. CDR3 in DNA: TGTGCCAGCAGTTTAGATCCCAGCTCTGGAAACACCATATATTTT. Protein product: CASSLDPSSGNTIYF.

The chain uses TRBV5-4 and TRBJ2-2; 7 nucleotides match TRBD2. In germline, CDR1 is SGHNT, CDR2 YYREEE (reference sequence). The CDR3 runs to 15 residues. Germline trimming cut 0 bases from V and 4 bases from J; bases unmatched to any gene: 3. The CDR3 is CASSLVGRVTGELFF. The CDR3, as DNA: TGTGCCAGCAGCTTGGTTGGGAGGGTCACCGGGGAGCTGTTTTTT.

V usage is TRBV27 and J usage is TRBJ1-3; no firm D call. The germline V gene has CDR1 MNHEY and CDR2 SMNVEV (reference sequence). V was trimmed by 0 bases and J by 0 bases, leaving 6 bases between them. CDR3 length: 15 amino acids. CDR3 bases: TGTGCCAGCAGTTTATCCGGAGGCTCTGGAAACACCATATATTTT. It codes for CASSLSGGSGNTIYF.

This chain uses TRBV12-5 with TRBJ1-3; D unclear. Germline V gene sequence: CDR1 LGHNT, CDR2 FRNRAP. Trimming pared 7 bases from V and 4 bases from J, leaving 8 bases between. The CDR3 sequence is 12 residues long. The CDR3 loop reads CASDTTGNTIYF. As DNA, the CDR3 is TGTGCTAGTGACACGACAGGAAACACCATATATTTT. Full variable domain (rest looked up from reference TRBV12-5 and TRBJ1-3): DARVTQTPRHKVTEMGQEVTMRCQPILGHNTVFWYRQTMMQGLELLAYFRNRAPLDDSGMPKDRFSAEMPDATLATLKIQPSEPRDSAVYFCASDTTGNTIYFGEGSWLTVV.

The chain has TRBV7-2 and TRBJ2-5, with 15 bases fitting TRBD2. CDR1 is SGHTA and CDR2 is FQGNSA in the germline V gene. The CDR3 covers 16 residues. V trimming: 5 bases; J trimming: 5 bases; junction bases outside the gene matches: 6. The CDR3 DNA follows: TGTGCCAGCAGCCTAGGACTAGCGGGGGGGCGGGAGACCCAGTACTTC. Translation gives CASSLGLAGGRETQYF.

The rearrangement joins TRBV9 to TRBJ2-5, with 8 bases that match TRBD1. V shed 0 bases and J 7 bases; nucleotides not matched to a gene: 5. The CDR3 loop spans 14 amino acids. Germline loops: CDR1 SGDLS, CDR2 YYNGEE. The CDR3: CASSVGGDRGTQYF. The CDR3 DNA follows: TGTGCCAGCAGCGTAGGAGGTGACAGGGGGACCCAGTACTTC.

J is TRBJ2-7 and V is TRBV11-2; D possibly corresponds to TRBD1 (6 bases). Germline CDR1 reads SGHAT; CDR2 reads FQNNGV. The ends were cut back, 1 base at V and 6 bases at J, with 22 bases in the middle. The CDR3 is made up of 17 amino acids. In DNA, the CDR3 is TGTGCCAGCAGCTTAGGATTTATGTTTGGCAGGGGCGTCGAGCAGTACTTC. Its translation is CASSLGFMFGRGVEQYF.

This chain connects TRBV10-3 to TRBJ2-1; TRBD1 might be the D (5 bases). Per germline, CDR1 ENHRY and CDR2 SYGVKD. V was cut by 0 bases and J by 5 bases, with 14 bases left in between. CDR3 length: 16 amino acids. CDR3 DNA: TGTGCCATCAGTGAGTCTCAAGGACAAGGAAACAATGAGCAGTTCTTC. This encodes CAISESQGQGNNEQFF.

The rearrangement uses TRBV28 and TRBJ1-2; TRBD1 is a possible D gene (5 bases). The CDR3 has 14 residues. In germline, CDR1 is MDHEN, CDR2 SYDVKM. The V and J ends lost 7 bases and 8 bases respectively, with 20 bases between them. The CDR3 coding sequence is TGTGCCAGCACCTCGCACCCGGGGGAAACGGGCTACACCTTC. Its translation is CASTSHPGETGYTF.

The CDR3, as DNA: TGTGCCAGCAAAAGACCCGGACTAGCAGACTACAATGAGCAGTTCTTC. Translating it yields CASKRPGLADYNEQFF. The chain couples TRBV28 to TRBJ2-1, with 8 bases lining up with TRBD2. Germline V gene sequence: CDR1 MDHEN, CDR2 SYDVKM. CDR3 length equals 16 residues. V lost 7 bases and J lost 3; bases outside the gene matches: 11. Looking up the rest from reference TRBV28 and TRBJ2-1 gives the full variable domain: DVKVTQSSRYLVKRTGEKVFLECVQDMDHENMFWYRQDPGLGLRLIYFSYDVKMKEKGDIPEGYSVSREKKERFSLILESASTNQTSMYLCASKRPGLADYNEQFFGPGTRLTVL.